A single TCR beta chain is shown here with its context. The sample is drawn from a study of beta chain features in type 1 diabetes. Study as a whole: The patient and healthy donor groups were comparable for age, gender and cell yields.

Germline CDR1 and CDR2: SGHNT and YYREEE (reference sequence). The ends lost 4 bases at V and 2 bases at J; junction bases unmatched: 7. This CDR3 spans 16 amino acids. Each of the CD4+ naive, central memory, regulatory and stem cell-like memory populations was sorted via CD45RO/CCR7/CD25/CD127/CD95/CD27. Reverse transcription of all isolated RNA meant that expressed TCRB transcripts were sequenced. TCRdb's table, derived via immunoSEQ multiplex PCR, lists solely in-frame clones and lacks some. The sample includes approximately 300,000 clones, approximately 10% seen only once; the top ten take 0.015% to 0.02%.

The chain has TRBV5-4 and TRBJ2-1, with TRBD2 matching over 9 bases. The receptor's source is a woman between 25 and 40 years old in good health. Sequences were obtained from naive CD4+ T cells from blood. As DNA, the CDR3 is TGTGCCAGCAGCCCGAGGGGGACTAGCACCTACAATGAGCAGTTCTTC. It encodes CASSPRGTSTYNEQFF.